Sequencing of this T cell receptor beta chain was carried out in a study of T cell responses to AZD1222 COVID-19 vaccine. On the study more broadly: Analysis merged second doses at about 4 or about 12 weeks.

Using immunoSEQ multiplex PCR, the repertoire was profiled, and TCRdb retains in-frame clones only, with some absent. The sample holds tens of thousands of clones, around 89% seen once. Trimming stripped 6 bases from V and 3 bases from J, with 12 bases between. CDR3 length: 13 residues. CDR1 KGHSH and CDR2 LQKENI come from the germline V gene. The source was peripheral blood, collected on day 0 of AZD1222 vaccination. The sequence came from an adult in good health. The chain is built from TRBV18 and TRBJ2-7; perhaps TRBD2 as D (5 bases). The DNA for the CDR3 is TGTGCCAGCTCTGACGGACTCGACTACGAGCAGTACTTC. Translated, it gives CASSDGLDYEQYF.